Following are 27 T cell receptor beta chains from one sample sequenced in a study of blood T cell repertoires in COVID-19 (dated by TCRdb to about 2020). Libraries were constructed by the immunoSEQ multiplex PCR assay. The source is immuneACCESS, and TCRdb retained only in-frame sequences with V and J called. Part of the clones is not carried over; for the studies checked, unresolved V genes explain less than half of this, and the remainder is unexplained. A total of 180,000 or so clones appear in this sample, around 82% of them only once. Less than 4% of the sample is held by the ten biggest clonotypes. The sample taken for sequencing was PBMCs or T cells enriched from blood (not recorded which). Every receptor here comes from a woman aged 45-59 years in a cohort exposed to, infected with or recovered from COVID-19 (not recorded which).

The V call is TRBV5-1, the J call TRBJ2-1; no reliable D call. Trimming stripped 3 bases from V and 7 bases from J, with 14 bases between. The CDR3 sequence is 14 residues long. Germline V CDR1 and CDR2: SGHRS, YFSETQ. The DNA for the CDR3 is TGCGCCAGCAGCTCCGATTCGAGTCCTAATGAGCAGTTCTTC. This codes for CASSSDSSPNEQFF.

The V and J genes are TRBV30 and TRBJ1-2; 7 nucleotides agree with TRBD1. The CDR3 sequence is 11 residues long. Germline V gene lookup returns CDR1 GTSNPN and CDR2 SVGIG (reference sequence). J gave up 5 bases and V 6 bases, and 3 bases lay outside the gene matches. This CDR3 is CACQGVYGYTF. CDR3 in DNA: TGTGCCTGCCAGGGGGTATATGGCTACACCTTC.

DNA for the CDR3: TGTGCCACCCTATATTCAGGGATCGTCACTGAAGCTTTCTTT. It is translated as CATLYSGIVTEAFF. V is TRBV28 and J is TRBJ1-1, with D perhaps TRBD1 (5 bases). Germline V CDR1 and CDR2: MDHEN, SYDVKM. V lost 10 bases, J lost 4 bases, and 19 bases lay in between. The CDR3 has 14 amino acids.

CDR3 nucleotide sequence: TGCGCCAGCAGCCAAGGCCCTGTCCCTAGCGGGAGTAGGGAGCAGTACTTC. Its translation: CASSQGPVPSGSREQYF. The rearrangement uses TRBV4-1 and TRBJ2-7, with 10 bases identical to TRBD2. Looked up from germline, CDR1 is MGHRA and CDR2 is YSYEKL. The CDR3 has 17 amino acids. V shed 1 base and J 7 bases; nucleotides not matched to a gene: 13.

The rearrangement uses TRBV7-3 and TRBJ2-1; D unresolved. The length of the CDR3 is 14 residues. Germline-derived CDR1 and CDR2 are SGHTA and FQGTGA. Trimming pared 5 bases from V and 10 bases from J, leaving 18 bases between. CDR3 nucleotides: TGTGCCAGCAGCCCCCTCCTAGACTCCCACGAGCAGTTCTTC. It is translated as CASSPLLDSHEQFF.

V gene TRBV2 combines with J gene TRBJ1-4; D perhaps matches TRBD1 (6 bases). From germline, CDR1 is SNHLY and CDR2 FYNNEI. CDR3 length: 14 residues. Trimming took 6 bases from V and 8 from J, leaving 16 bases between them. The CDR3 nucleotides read TGTGCCAGCAGACAATCAGGGGCTGGAGAAAAACTGTTTTTT. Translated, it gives CASRQSGAGEKLFF.

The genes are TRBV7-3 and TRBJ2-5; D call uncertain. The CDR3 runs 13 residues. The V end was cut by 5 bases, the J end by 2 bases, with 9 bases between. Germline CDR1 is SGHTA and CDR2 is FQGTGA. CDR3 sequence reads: CASSGGIQETQYF. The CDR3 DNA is TGTGCCAGCAGCGGCGGAATACAAGAGACCCAGTACTTC. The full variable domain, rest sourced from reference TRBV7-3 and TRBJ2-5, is GAGVSQTPSNKVTEKGKYVELRCDPISGHTALYWYRQSLGQGPEFLIYFQGTGAADDSGLPNDRFFAVRPEGSVSTLKIQRTERGDSAVYLCASSGGIQETQYFGPGTRLLVL.

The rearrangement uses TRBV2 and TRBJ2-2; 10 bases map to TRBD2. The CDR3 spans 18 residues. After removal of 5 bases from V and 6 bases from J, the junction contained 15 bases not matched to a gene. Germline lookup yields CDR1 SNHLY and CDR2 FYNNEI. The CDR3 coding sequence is TGTGCCAGCAGTCGGCGGAGTTCTAGCGGGAGTTCGGCCGGGGAGCTGTTTTTT. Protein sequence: CASSRRSSSGSSAGELFF.

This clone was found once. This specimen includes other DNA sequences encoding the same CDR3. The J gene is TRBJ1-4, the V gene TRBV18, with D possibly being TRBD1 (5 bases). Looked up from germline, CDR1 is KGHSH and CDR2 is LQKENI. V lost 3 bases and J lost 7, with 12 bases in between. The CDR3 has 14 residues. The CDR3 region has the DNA TGTGCCAGCTCACCGGGGCAGGGTAGTGAAAAACTGTTTTTT. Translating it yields CASSPGQGSEKLFF.

CDR3 DNA sequence: TGTGCCAGCAGACAGCAGCAAGAGACCCAGTACTTC. Amino acid sequence: CASRQQQETQYF. The chain employs TRBV12-3 or TRBV12-4 and TRBJ2-5; unclear D gene. The V gene lost 6 bases and the J gene lost 2 bases, with 7 bases spanning the gap. This CDR3 has 12 residues.

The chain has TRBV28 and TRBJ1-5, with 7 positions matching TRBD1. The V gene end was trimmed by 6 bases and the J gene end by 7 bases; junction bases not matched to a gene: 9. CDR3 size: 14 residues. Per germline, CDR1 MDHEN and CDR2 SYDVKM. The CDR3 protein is CASSVEGAQQPQHF. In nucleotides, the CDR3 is TGTGCCAGCAGCGTTGAGGGGGCCCAACAGCCCCAGCATTTT. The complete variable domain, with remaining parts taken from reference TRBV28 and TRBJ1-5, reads DVKVTQSSRYLVKRTGEKVFLECVQDMDHENMFWYRQDPGLGLRLIYFSYDVKMKEKGDIPEGYSVSREKKERFSLILESASTNQTSMYLCASSVEGAQQPQHFGDGTRLSIL.

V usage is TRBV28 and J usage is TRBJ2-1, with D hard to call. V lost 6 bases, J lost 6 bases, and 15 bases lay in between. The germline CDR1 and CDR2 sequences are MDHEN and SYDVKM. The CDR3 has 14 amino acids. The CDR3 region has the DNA TGTGCCAGCAGGTTCCCAGAAAGTTCCAATGAGCAGTTCTTC. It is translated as CASRFPESSNEQFF. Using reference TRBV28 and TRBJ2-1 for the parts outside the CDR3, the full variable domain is DVKVTQSSRYLVKRTGEKVFLECVQDMDHENMFWYRQDPGLGLRLIYFSYDVKMKEKGDIPEGYSVSREKKERFSLILESASTNQTSMYLCASRFPESSNEQFFGPGTRLTVL.

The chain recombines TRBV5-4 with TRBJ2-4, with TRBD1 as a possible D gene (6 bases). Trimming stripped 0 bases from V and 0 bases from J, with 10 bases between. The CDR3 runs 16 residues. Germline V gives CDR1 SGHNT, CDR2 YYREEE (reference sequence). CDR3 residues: CASSLASGAAKNIQYF. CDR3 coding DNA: TGTGCCAGCAGCTTGGCTTCAGGGGCAGCCAAAAACATTCAGTACTTC.

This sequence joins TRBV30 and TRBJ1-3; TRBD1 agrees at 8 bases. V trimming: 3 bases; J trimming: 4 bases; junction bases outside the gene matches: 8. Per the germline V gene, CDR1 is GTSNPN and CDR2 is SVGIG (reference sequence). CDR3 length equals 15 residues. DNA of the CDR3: TGTGCCTGGAGAAGGACAGGGTCTTTGGGAAACACCATATATTTT. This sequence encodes CAWRRTGSLGNTIYF.

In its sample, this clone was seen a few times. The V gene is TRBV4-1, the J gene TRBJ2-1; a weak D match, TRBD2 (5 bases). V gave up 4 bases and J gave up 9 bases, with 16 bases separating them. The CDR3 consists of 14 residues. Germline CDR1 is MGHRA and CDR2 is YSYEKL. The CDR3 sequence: CASSRELGIGEQFF. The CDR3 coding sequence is TGCGCCAGCAGCCGAGAACTAGGTATCGGTGAGCAGTTCTTC.

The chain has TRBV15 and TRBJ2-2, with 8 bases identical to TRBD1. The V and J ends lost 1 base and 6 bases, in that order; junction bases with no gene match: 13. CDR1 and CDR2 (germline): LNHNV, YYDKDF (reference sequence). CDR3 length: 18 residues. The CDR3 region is CATSRVLSHRGIPGELFF. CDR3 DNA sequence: TGTGCCACCAGCAGAGTATTGAGTCACAGGGGGATTCCCGGGGAGCTGTTTTTT.

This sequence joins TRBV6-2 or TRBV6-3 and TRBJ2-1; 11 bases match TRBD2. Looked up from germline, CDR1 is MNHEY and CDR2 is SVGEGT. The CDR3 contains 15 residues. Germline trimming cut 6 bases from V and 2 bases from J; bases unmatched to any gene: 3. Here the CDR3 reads CASRPSGGTYNEQFF. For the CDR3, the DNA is TGTGCCAGCAGGCCTAGCGGGGGGACCTACAATGAGCAGTTCTTC.

CDR3 in DNA: TGTGCCAGCAGTTTATCGGATCACAGGGGGCGGGGAACTGAAGCTTTCTTT. Its translation: CASSLSDHRGRGTEAFF. This sequence joins TRBV28 and TRBJ1-1; 9 nucleotides line up with TRBD1. Germline V lookup: CDR1 MDHEN, CDR2 SYDVKM. The length of the CDR3 is 17 residues. The V segment lost 1 base and the J segment 5 bases; nucleotides outside the gene matches: 11.

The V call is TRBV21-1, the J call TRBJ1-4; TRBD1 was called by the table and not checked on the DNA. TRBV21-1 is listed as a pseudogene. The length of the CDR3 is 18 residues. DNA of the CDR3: TGTGCCAGCAGCAAGGACAAGGGGATGAGAGCAACTAATGAGAAACTGTTTTTT. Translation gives CASSKDKGMRATNEKLFF.

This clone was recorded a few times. The chain's CDR3 is CASSTNRALMNGYTF. As DNA, the CDR3 is TGTGCCAGTAGTACTAACAGGGCGTTGATGAATGGCTACACCTTC. The chain combines TRBV19 with TRBJ1-2; D is perhaps TRBD1 (6 bases). The ends were cut back, 4 bases at V and 6 bases at J, with 18 bases in the middle. Germline lookup yields CDR1 LNHDA and CDR2 SQIVND (reference sequence). This CDR3 spans 15 amino acids.

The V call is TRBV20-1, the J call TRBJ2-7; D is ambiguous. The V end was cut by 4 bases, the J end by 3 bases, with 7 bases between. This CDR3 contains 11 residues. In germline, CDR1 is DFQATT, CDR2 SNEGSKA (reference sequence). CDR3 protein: CSANLGYEQYF. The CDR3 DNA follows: TGCAGTGCTAATCTAGGCTACGAGCAGTACTTC.

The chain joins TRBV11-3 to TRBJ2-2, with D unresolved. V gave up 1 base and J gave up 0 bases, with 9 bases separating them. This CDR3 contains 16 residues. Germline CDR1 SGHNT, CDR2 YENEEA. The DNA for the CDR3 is TGTGCCAGCAGCTTAGGCCCCAACTCGAACACCGGGGAGCTGTTTTTT. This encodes CASSLGPNSNTGELFF.

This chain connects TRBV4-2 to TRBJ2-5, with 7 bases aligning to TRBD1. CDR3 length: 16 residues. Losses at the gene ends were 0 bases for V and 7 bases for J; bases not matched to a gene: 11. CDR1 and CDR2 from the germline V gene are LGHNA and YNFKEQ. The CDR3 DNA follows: TGTGCCAGCAGCCAAGACCCGACAGGGATAGAGTCGACCCAGTACTTC. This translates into CASSQDPTGIESTQYF.

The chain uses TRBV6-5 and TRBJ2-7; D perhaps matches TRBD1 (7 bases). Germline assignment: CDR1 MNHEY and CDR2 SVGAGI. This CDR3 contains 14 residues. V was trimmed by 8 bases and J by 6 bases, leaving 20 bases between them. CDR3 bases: TGTGCCAGCTCTCAGGGGGGCGTTTTGAGCGAGCAGTACTTC. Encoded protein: CASSQGGVLSEQYF.

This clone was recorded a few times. Here the CDR3 DNA reads TGTGCCAGCAGTTCCGGACAGGGCCCGAACACTGAAGCTTTCTTT. Its protein is CASSSGQGPNTEAFF. The chain uses TRBV6-2 or TRBV6-3 and TRBJ1-1; 8 bases map to TRBD1. Germline lookup yields CDR1 MNHEY and CDR2 SVGEGT. Trimming removed 4 bases from V and 1 base from J; junction bases left unmatched: 5. The CDR3 length is 15 residues.

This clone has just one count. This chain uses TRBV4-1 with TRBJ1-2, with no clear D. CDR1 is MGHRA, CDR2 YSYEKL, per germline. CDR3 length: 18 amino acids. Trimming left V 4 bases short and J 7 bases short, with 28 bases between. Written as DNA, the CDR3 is TGCGCCAGCAGCCTAGTAGAATCGGTCGGAGCGGCCGGAGTTGGCTACACCTTC. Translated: CASSLVESVGAAGVGYTF.

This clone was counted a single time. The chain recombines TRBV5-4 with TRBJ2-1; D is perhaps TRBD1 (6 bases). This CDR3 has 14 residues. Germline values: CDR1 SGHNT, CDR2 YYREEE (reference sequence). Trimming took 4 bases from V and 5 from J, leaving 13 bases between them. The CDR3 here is CASSPGTKNNEQFF. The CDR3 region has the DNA TGTGCCAGCAGCCCCGGGACAAAAAACAATGAGCAGTTCTTC.